The next 17 T cell receptor beta chains were all read from a single sample in a study of neurological immune-mediated disorders. The time point is: longitudinal time-point 3. A single record per CDR3 protein comes from TCRdb applying MiXCR to the 5' RACE reads. Of more than 75,000 distinct CDR3 sequences in the sample, 4.3% are singletons; the top ten hold about 5.7%. Material for sequencing was PBMCs. The source is a woman aged 55-70 years with multiple sclerosis.

This clonotype ranks as medium-sized. This chain links TRBV7-2 with TRBJ2-7, with TRBD1 identical over 11 bases. CDR3 size: 16 residues. Trimming at V came to 2 bases and at J to 6 bases, leaving 9 bases not matched to a gene. Germline CDR1 and CDR2: SGHTA and FQGNSA. The CDR3: CASSLMDRGQGGEQYF. The CDR3 nucleotides are TGTGCCAGCAGCTTAATGGATAGGGGACAGGGGGGCGAGCAGTACTTC.

In this sample, this clonotype turned up many times. V and J are TRBV20-1 and TRBJ2-6; D gene ambiguous. This CDR3 spans 12 amino acids. V gave up 8 bases and J gave up 0 bases, with 5 bases separating them. CDR1 and CDR2 from the germline V gene are DFQATT and SNEGSKA (reference sequence). CDR3 loop: CSISSGANVLTF. CDR3 bases: TGCAGTATTAGCTCTGGGGCCAACGTCCTGACTTTC.

This clonotype was seen ten or more times. The chain employs TRBV7-8 and TRBJ1-1; a weak D match, TRBD1 (6 bases). V lost 6 bases, J lost 10 bases, and 12 bases lay in between. The CDR3 is made up of 11 amino acids. The germline CDR1 and CDR2 sequences are SGHVS and FQNEAQ. The CDR3 here is CASREQGAAFF. In DNA, the CDR3 is TGTGCCAGCAGAGAACAGGGTGCAGCTTTCTTT.

This clonotype was recorded many times. The genes are TRBV29-1 and TRBJ1-2, with TRBD1 matching over 11 bases. With 7 bases clipped from V and 4 bases from J, the junction kept 5 bases outside the gene matches. The length of the CDR3 is 13 residues. The germline CDR1 and CDR2 sequences are SQVTM and ANQGSEA. In nucleotides, the CDR3 is TGCAGCGCTCCGGGACAGGGGGGCTATGGCTACACCTTC. Translated, it gives CSAPGQGGYGYTF. Full variable domain (outside the CDR3, taken from reference TRBV29-1 and TRBJ1-2): SAVISQKPSRDICQRGTSLTIQCQVDSQVTMMFWYRQQPGQSLTLIATANQGSEATYESGFVIDKFPISRPNLTFSTLTVSNMSPEDSSIYLCSAPGQGGYGYTFGSGTRLTVV.

This clonotype was recorded at least ten times. The chain carries TRBV5-1 and TRBJ2-1, with D perhaps matching TRBD2 (6 bases). The CDR3 has 15 amino acids. V was cut by 0 bases and J by 2 bases, with 9 bases left in between. Germline lookup yields CDR1 SGHRS and CDR2 YFSETQ. The DNA for the CDR3 is TGCGCCAGCAGCTTGGGAGGGGAGGCCTACAATGAGCAGTTCTTC. It encodes CASSLGGEAYNEQFF.

This clonotype was seen ten or more times. This sequence joins TRBV6-5 and TRBJ2-1; 7 bases line up with TRBD2. Germline trimming cut 4 bases from V and 9 bases from J; bases unmatched to any gene: 9. The length of the CDR3 is 14 residues. Per the germline V gene, CDR1 is MNHEY and CDR2 is SVGAGI. CDR3 region: CASSSWTREGEQFF. The CDR3 nucleotides read TGTGCCAGCAGTTCTTGGACTAGAGAGGGTGAGCAGTTCTTC.

This clonotype was picked up many times. This chain uses TRBV20-1 with TRBJ2-3, with D possibly being TRBD1 or TRBD2 (5 bases each). Looked up from germline, CDR1 is DFQATT and CDR2 is SNEGSKA (reference sequence). Between the trimmed V and J ends, which lost 1 base and 3 bases, there was a span of 14 bases. CDR3 length equals 15 residues. CDR3 protein: CSARAGAWSTDTQYF. Here the CDR3 DNA reads TGCAGTGCTAGAGCCGGGGCTTGGTCGACAGATACGCAGTATTTT.

This clonotype was seen at least ten times. The gene calls are TRBV20-1 and TRBJ1-2, with TRBD1 matching 10 bases. Per the germline V gene, CDR1 is DFQATT and CDR2 is SNEGSKA (reference sequence). The CDR3 sequence is 14 residues long. J was trimmed by 4 bases and V by 5 bases; bases with no gene match: 7. The CDR3 reads CSAPGTGALYGYTF. Written as DNA, the CDR3 is TGCAGTGCTCCCGGGACAGGGGCCCTCTATGGCTACACCTTC.

This clonotype was seen at least ten times. This rearrangement joins TRBV21-1 to TRBJ1-2; the D segment call TRBD1 is taken from the table without a DNA check. TRBV21-1 is deemed a pseudogene. CDR3 length: 14 residues. The CDR3 DNA sequence: TGTGCCAGCAACCCGCCACCCCCTAAACGTGGCTACACCTTC. It translates to CASNPPPPKRGYTF.

At least ten counts were recorded for this clonotype. The chain employs TRBV24-1 and TRBJ1-2; the match to TRBD1 covers 7 bases. Germline V gives CDR1 KGHDR, CDR2 SFDVKD. The CDR3 spans 18 residues. The V segment lost 1 base and the J segment 8 bases; nucleotides outside the gene matches: 18. CDR3 DNA: TGTGCCACCAGTGATTTAGGGAAGACGACAGGGTCTTCCTGGGGCTACACCTTC. It codes for CATSDLGKTTGSSWGYTF.

This clonotype has ten or more counts. This chain connects TRBV18 to TRBJ2-5; D gene unclear. From germline, CDR1 is KGHSH and CDR2 LQKENI. Trimming took off 6 bases at V and 0 bases at J, with 5 bases between the two ends. The CDR3 has 12 residues. Here the CDR3 DNA reads TGTGCCAGCTCCGGGTACCAAGAGACCCAGTACTTC. Translated, it gives CASSGYQETQYF. Drawing the rest from reference TRBV18 and TRBJ2-5, the complete variable domain is NAGVMQNPRHLVRRRGQEARLRCSPMKGHSHVYWYRQLPEEGLKFMVYLQKENIIDESGMPKERFSAEFPKEGPSILRIQQVVRGDSAAYFCASSGYQETQYFGPGTRLLVL.

This clonotype was counted many times. The chain employs TRBV10-3 and TRBJ1-2; 7 bases map to TRBD1. Losses at the gene ends were 7 bases for V and 2 bases for J; bases not matched to a gene: 4. Per the germline V gene, CDR1 is ENHRY and CDR2 is SYGVKD. The CDR3 is made up of 13 amino acids. The CDR3 bases are TGTGCCATCAAGGGACAGACGAACTATGGCTACACCTTC. Its protein is CAIKGQTNYGYTF.

This clonotype was recorded at least ten times. The V and J genes are TRBV20-1 and TRBJ1-2, with D possibly TRBD1 on 5 matching bases. Trimming removed 1 base from V and 4 bases from J, with 7 bases in between. This CDR3 comprises 12 residues. Looked up from germline, CDR1 is DFQATT and CDR2 is SNEGSKA (reference sequence). The CDR3 region has the DNA TGCAGTGCTAGAGGAGACAGCTATGGCTACACCTTC. This translates into CSARGDSYGYTF.

This clonotype has a count of ten or more. The gene calls are TRBV5-6 and TRBJ1-1; 9 bases agree with TRBD1. V shed 4 bases and J 1 base; nucleotides not matched to a gene: 2. CDR3 length equals 14 residues. Germline V gene lookup returns CDR1 SGHDT and CDR2 YYEEEE. In DNA form, the CDR3 reads TGTGCCAGCAGCCGGGACAGGGCGAACACTGAAGCTTTCTTT. This gives the protein CASSRDRANTEAFF.

The sample holds many counts of this clonotype. J is TRBJ1-1 and V is TRBV12-3 or TRBV12-4, with TRBD1 as a possible D gene (6 bases). The CDR3 extends over 15 amino acids. Trimming pared 5 bases from V and 0 bases from J, leaving 13 bases between. The CDR3 region is CASSRWTVMNTEAFF. Written as DNA, the CDR3 is TGTGCCAGCAGTCGCTGGACAGTCATGAACACTGAAGCTTTCTTT.

This clonotype came up a few times. The genes are TRBV18 and TRBJ1-2; D remains unclear. This CDR3 spans 13 amino acids. CDR1 and CDR2 (germline): KGHSH, LQKENI. The ends were cut back, 3 bases at V and 7 bases at J, with 12 bases in the middle. The CDR3 region is CASSPVGGAGYTF. The CDR3, as DNA: TGTGCCAGCTCACCTGTTGGCGGCGCTGGCTACACCTTC.

This clonotype was seen many times. The rearrangement uses TRBV5-1 and TRBJ1-4; D is uncertain. From germline, CDR1 is SGHRS and CDR2 YFSETQ. This CDR3 has 12 residues. Trimming removed 3 bases from V and 7 bases from J, with 7 bases in between. The CDR3 region has the DNA TGCGCCAGCAGCTCCTGGGGTGAAAAACTGTTTTTT. This translates into CASSSWGEKLFF.